Each of the 20 T cell receptor beta chains below was sequenced from the same sample in a study of blood T cell repertoires in COVID-19. Generated by immunoSEQ multiplex PCR, the TCRdb table keeps only in-frame clones and is missing some. This table has roughly 150,000 clones, over 70% appearing once. Sequences were obtained from PBMCs or T cells enriched from blood (not recorded which). These receptors were obtained from a man in his sixties or seventies who had been exposed to COVID-19.

The chain links TRBV11-1 to TRBJ1-1; D unclear. V gave up 5 bases and J gave up 6 bases, with 10 bases separating them. CDR3 length: 12 amino acids. Germline assignment: CDR1 SGHAT and CDR2 FQDESV (reference sequence). Written as DNA, the CDR3 is TGTGCCAGCAGCCCCTCGAGGGCTGAAGCTTTCTTT. It is translated as CASSPSRAEAFF.

The J gene is TRBJ1-6, the V gene TRBV18; D gene uncertain. Between the trimmed V and J ends, which lost 4 bases and 0 bases, there was a span of 4 bases. Germline loops: CDR1 KGHSH, CDR2 LQKENI. The CDR3 has 14 amino acids. As DNA, the CDR3 is TGTGCCAGCTCACTCAGCTCCTATAATTCACCCCTCCACTTT. Amino acids: CASSLSSYNSPLHF.

The chain employs TRBV6-6 and TRBJ1-5; no firm D call. This CDR3 is built from 14 residues. Germline V gene lookup returns CDR1 MNHNY and CDR2 SVGAGI (reference sequence). V gave up 6 bases and J gave up 6 bases, with 15 bases separating them. CDR3 in amino acids: CASRRGGLGQPQHF. The DNA of the CDR3 is TGTGCCAGCAGGCGGGGAGGTTTGGGTCAGCCCCAGCATTTT.

V and J are TRBV19 and TRBJ2-3, with a tentative D call TRBD1 (5 bases). The germline V gene encodes CDR1 LNHDA and CDR2 SQIVND (reference sequence). V was clipped by 5 bases and J by 3 bases, with 15 bases between them. This CDR3 region has 15 residues. The CDR3 nucleotides are TGTGCCAGTAGTCTTGCAGCAACAGGAACAGATACGCAGTATTTT. The encoded protein is CASSLAATGTDTQYF.

This clone was counted a few times. The CDR3 loop reads CASSLGLAGGPQTQYF. The CDR3 DNA sequence: TGTGCCAGCAGCTTGGGTTTAGCGGGGGGGCCGCAGACCCAGTACTTC. The rearrangement uses TRBV11-3 and TRBJ2-5, with TRBD2 matching over 11 bases. V gave up 3 bases and J gave up 6 bases; unmatched junction bases: 9. This CDR3 region has 16 residues. Germline lookup yields CDR1 SGHNT and CDR2 YENEEA. Full variable domain (rest looked up from reference TRBV11-3 and TRBJ2-5): EAGVVQSPRYKIIEKKQPVAFWCNPISGHNTLYWYLQNLGQGPELLIRYENEEAVDDSQLPKDRFSAERLKGVDSTLKIQPAELGDSAVYLCASSLGLAGGPQTQYFGPGTRLLVL.

The chain has TRBV7-9 and TRBJ2-7; tentative D call: TRBD1 (5 bases). The ends were cut back, 2 bases at V and 7 bases at J, with 12 bases in the middle. Germline V gives CDR1 SEHNR, CDR2 FQNEAQ (reference sequence). The CDR3 is 13 amino acids. DNA for the CDR3: TGTGCCAGCAGCTTAACAGGACCGATGGAGCAGTACTTC. Encoded protein: CASSLTGPMEQYF.

This chain connects TRBV7-9 to TRBJ1-2; 8 nucleotides line up with TRBD1. The CDR3 consists of 15 residues. Germline V lookup: CDR1 SEHNR, CDR2 FQNEAQ (reference sequence). J lost 1 base, V lost 1 base, and 2 bases had no gene match. The CDR3 protein is CASSLGTGRNYGYTF. In nucleotides, the CDR3 is TGTGCCAGCAGCTTAGGGACAGGGCGTAACTATGGCTACACCTTC. Together with reference TRBV7-9 and TRBJ1-2, the CDR3 gives the full variable domain: DTGVSQNPRHKITKRGQNVTFRCDPISEHNRLYWYRQTLGQGPEFLTYFQNEAQLEKSRLLSDRFSAERPKGSFSTLEIQRTEQGDSAMYLCASSLGTGRNYGYTFGSGTRLTVV.

With regard to this clone: The sample carries other DNA sequences with the same CDR3. The CDR3 is CASRDRGYEQYF. The CDR3 region has the DNA TGTGCCAGCAGGGACAGGGGCTACGAGCAGTACTTC. The chain employs TRBV28 and TRBJ2-7, with 9 positions matching TRBD1. In germline, CDR1 is MDHEN, CDR2 SYDVKM. The V segment lost 6 bases and the J segment 3 bases; nucleotides outside the gene matches: 0. CDR3 size: 12 residues.

With respect to this clone: Other DNA sequences in the sample encode the same CDR3. The V call is TRBV9, the J call TRBJ2-3, with TRBD2 matching over 7 bases. J lost 6 bases, V lost 0 bases, and 10 bases had no gene match. This CDR3 contains 16 residues. Germline CDR1 and CDR2: SGDLS and YYNGEE. The CDR3, as DNA: TGTGCCAGCAGCGTAGCTGGCTCTAGCGGTGGGGATACGCAGTATTTT. It yields the protein CASSVAGSSGGDTQYF.

This chain connects TRBV6-5 to TRBJ1-5, with D hard to call. Germline lookup yields CDR1 MNHEY and CDR2 SVGAGI. The CDR3 contains 13 residues. The V and J ends lost 7 bases and 4 bases respectively, with 11 bases between them. The CDR3 region has the DNA TGTGCCAGCATGAGTGAGGGTAATCAGCCCCAGCATTTT. Its translation is CASMSEGNQPQHF.

This clone was seen a handful of times. The gene calls are TRBV10-1 and TRBJ2-7, with D unresolved. Trimming stripped 9 bases from V and 0 bases from J, with 9 bases between. The CDR3 sequence is 12 residues long. Germline V lookup: CDR1 WNHNN, CDR2 SYGVQD (reference sequence). CDR3: CASAGSSYEQYF. The CDR3 region has the DNA TGCGCCAGTGCAGGAAGCTCCTACGAGCAGTACTTC.

The chain couples TRBV20-1 to TRBJ2-5; weak D call: TRBD2 (6 bases). Germline CDR1 DFQATT, CDR2 SNEGSKA (reference sequence). The CDR3 runs 11 residues. The CDR3 region has the DNA TGCATTATAGGGACTCAAGAGACCCAGTACTTC. Its translation is CIIGTQETQYF.

This clone was picked up a small number of times. The gene calls are TRBV28 and TRBJ1-4; TRBD1 is a possible D gene (6 bases). Between the trimmed V and J ends, which lost 6 bases and 0 bases, there was a span of 17 bases. The CDR3 is 17 residues long. CDR1 is MDHEN and CDR2 is SYDVKM in the germline V gene. This CDR3 is CASSPDGTFSTNEKLFF. CDR3 in DNA: TGTGCCAGCAGCCCTGATGGGACATTCTCAACTAATGAAAAACTGTTTTTT.

The chain is built from TRBV6-5 and TRBJ1-5; D is perhaps TRBD1 (5 bases). The ends were cut back, 0 bases at V and 6 bases at J, with 15 bases in the middle. The CDR3 runs to 16 residues. Per the germline V gene, CDR1 is MNHEY and CDR2 is SVGAGI. The CDR3 protein is CASSYSYPGRGQPQHF. In nucleotides, the CDR3 is TGTGCCAGCAGTTACTCGTATCCAGGGAGGGGTCAGCCCCAGCATTTT.

This chain links TRBV4-1 with TRBJ1-1; 8 bases are shared with TRBD1. Germline V gene sequence: CDR1 MGHRA, CDR2 YSYEKL. This CDR3 region has 15 residues. V lost 0 bases and J lost 5; bases outside the gene matches: 5. CDR3 protein: CASSQDGQGGTEAFF. For the CDR3, the DNA is TGCGCCAGCAGCCAAGATGGACAGGGAGGAACTGAAGCTTTCTTT.

The rearrangement links TRBV4-1 to TRBJ2-4; D might be TRBD2 (6 bases). V was cut by 2 bases and J by 8 bases, with 19 bases left in between. Germline V CDR1 and CDR2: MGHRA, YSYEKL. This CDR3 has 16 amino acids. The CDR3 nucleotides read TGCGCCAGCAGCCAAAATCCGGGACTTCGTGGGGACATTCAGTACTTC. It encodes CASSQNPGLRGDIQYF.

This clone has only a few counts. V gene TRBV4-2 combines with J gene TRBJ2-2, with 9 bases fitting TRBD2. Per the germline V gene, CDR1 is LGHNA and CDR2 is YNFKEQ. This CDR3 is 18 amino acids long. The V segment lost 0 bases and the J segment 1 base; nucleotides outside the gene matches: 6. The CDR3 DNA is TGTGCCAGCAGCCAAGATAGGCGAGCGGGGGGGAACACCGGGGAGCTGTTTTTT. Protein: CASSQDRRAGGNTGELFF.

V and J are TRBV6-5 and TRBJ1-5, with D perhaps TRBD1 (5 bases). CDR1 MNHEY and CDR2 SVGAGI come from the germline V gene. V dropped 4 bases and J dropped 5 bases, with 9 bases sitting between them. CDR3 length equals 13 residues. CDR3 amino acids: CASSFRGYQPQHF. The CDR3 DNA is TGTGCCAGCAGTTTTAGGGGTTATCAGCCCCAGCATTTT.

This clone appeared once. CDR3 amino acids: CASSSRTGGNIQYF. Written as DNA, the CDR3 is TGTGCCAGCAGTTCAAGGACAGGGGGCAACATTCAGTACTTC. The chain links TRBV28 to TRBJ2-4; 11 nucleotides align to TRBD1. The CDR3 loop spans 14 amino acids. Germline CDR1 MDHEN, CDR2 SYDVKM. V shed 4 bases and J 7 bases; nucleotides not matched to a gene: 3.

The chain links TRBV19 to TRBJ1-5, with a tentative D call TRBD1 (6 bases). This CDR3 is 14 amino acids long. V was trimmed by 5 bases and J by 0 bases, leaving 8 bases between them. Germline CDR1 LNHDA, CDR2 SQIVND (reference sequence). Here the CDR3 reads CASSGQYSNQPQHF. CDR3 in DNA: TGTGCCAGTAGTGGACAGTATAGCAATCAGCCCCAGCATTTT.